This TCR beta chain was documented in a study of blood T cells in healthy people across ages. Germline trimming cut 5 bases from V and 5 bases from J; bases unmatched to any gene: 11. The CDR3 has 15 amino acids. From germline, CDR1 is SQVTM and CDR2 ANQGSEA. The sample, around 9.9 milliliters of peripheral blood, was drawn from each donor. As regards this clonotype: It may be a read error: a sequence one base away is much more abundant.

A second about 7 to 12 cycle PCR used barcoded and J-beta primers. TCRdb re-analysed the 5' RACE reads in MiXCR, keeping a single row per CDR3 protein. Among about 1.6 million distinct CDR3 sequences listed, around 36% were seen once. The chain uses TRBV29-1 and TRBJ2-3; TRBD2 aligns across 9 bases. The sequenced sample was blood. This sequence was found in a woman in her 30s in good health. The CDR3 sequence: CSVQTAGGPEDTQYF. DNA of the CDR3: TGCAGCGTTCAGACTGCGGGGGGGCCCGAAGATACGCAGTATTTT.